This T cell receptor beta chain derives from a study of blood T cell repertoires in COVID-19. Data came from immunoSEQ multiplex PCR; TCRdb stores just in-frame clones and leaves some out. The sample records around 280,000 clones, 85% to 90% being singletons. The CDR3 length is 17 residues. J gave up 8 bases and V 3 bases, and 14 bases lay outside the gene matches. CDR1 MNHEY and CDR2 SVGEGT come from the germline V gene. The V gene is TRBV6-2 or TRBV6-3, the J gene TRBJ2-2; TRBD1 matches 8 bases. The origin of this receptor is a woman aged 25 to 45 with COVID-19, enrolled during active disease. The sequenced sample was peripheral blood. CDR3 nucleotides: TGTGCCAGCAGTTATCCCGGGACAGGATCCTCCCCGGGGGAGCTGTTTTTT. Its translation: CASSYPGTGSSPGELFF.